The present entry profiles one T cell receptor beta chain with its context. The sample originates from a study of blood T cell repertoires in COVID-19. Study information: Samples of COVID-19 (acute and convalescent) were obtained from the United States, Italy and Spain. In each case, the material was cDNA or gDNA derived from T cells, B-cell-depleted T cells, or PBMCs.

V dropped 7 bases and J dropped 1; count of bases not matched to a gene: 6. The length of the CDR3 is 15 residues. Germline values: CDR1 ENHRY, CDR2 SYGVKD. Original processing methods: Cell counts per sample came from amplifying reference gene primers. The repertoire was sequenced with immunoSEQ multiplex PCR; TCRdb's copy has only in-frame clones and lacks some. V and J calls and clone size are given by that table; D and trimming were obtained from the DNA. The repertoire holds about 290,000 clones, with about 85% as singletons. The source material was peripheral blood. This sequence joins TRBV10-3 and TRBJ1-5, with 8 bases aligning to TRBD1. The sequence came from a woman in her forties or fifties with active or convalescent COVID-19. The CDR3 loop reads CAITGQGTSNQPQHF. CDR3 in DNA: TGTGCCATCACCGGACAGGGTACAAGCAATCAGCCCCAGCATTTT.